These T cell receptor beta chains were read from a single sample in a study of technical replicates of blood from several donors. Only in-frame clones appear in the TCRdb table, and some are missing; sequencing was by immunoSEQ multiplex PCR. This table holds approximately 76,000 clones, roughly 91% found once. Source material: T cells isolated from PBMCs. These receptors came from a human donor in good health. Both conserved end residues are part of each CDR3. A D gene is named only where the DNA matches it firmly. Size is omitted from some rows. Given values are once, few, many or a class for expanded clones.

j_gene | d_gene | abundance | v_gene | CDR3aa | CDR3nt
TRBJ2-5 | TRBD2 | NA | TRBV27 | CASSLAQYGETQYF | TGTGCCAGCTCACTAGCGCAATATGGGGAGACCCAGTACTTC
TRBJ2-7 | NA | NA | TRBV28 | CASSFEGRDEQYF | TGTGCCAGCAGTTTTGAGGGTCGGGACGAGCAGTACTTC
TRBJ2-6 | TRBD2 | NA | TRBV9 | CASSVRTSGGASSSGANVLTF | TGTGCCAGCAGCGTAAGGACTAGCGGGGGGGCTTCCAGCTCTGGGGCCAACGTCCTGACTTTC
TRBJ2-1 | NA | NA | TRBV29-1 | CSVEDQGIGEQFF | TGCAGCGTGGAAGATCAGGGAATCGGTGAGCAGTTCTTC
TRBJ1-1 | NA | NA | TRBV6-6 | CASSYRSDTEAFF | TGTGCCAGCAGTTACCGGTCGGACACTGAAGCTTTCTTT
TRBJ2-1 | TRBD2 | NA | TRBV4-1 | CASSHITSGNNEQFF | TGCGCCAGCAGCCATATCACTAGCGGGAACAATGAGCAGTTCTTC
TRBJ2-3 | NA | NA | TRBV10-2 | CASRGAVRADTQYF | TGCGCCAGCAGGGGGGCGGTGAGGGCAGATACGCAGTATTTT
TRBJ1-2 | NA | NA | TRBV7-6 | CASSQTGQGYTF | TGTGCCAGCAGCCAAACAGGGCAGGGCTACACCTTC
TRBJ2-1 | TRBD2 | NA | TRBV18 | CASSPLGLAGGLNEQFF | TGTGCCAGCTCACCCCTCGGACTAGCGGGGGGTCTTAATGAGCAGTTCTTC
TRBJ2-5 | TRBD2 | NA | TRBV5-1 | CASSPTREGVETQYF | TGCGCCAGCAGCCCCACCCGGGAGGGCGTGGAGACCCAGTACTTC
TRBJ1-1 | NA | NA | TRBV28 | CASSSRAGLNTEAFF | TGTGCCAGCAGTTCCCGAGCAGGGTTAAACACTGAAGCTTTCTTT
TRBJ2-7 | NA | NA | TRBV27 | CASRMGVNYDYEQYF | TGTGCCAGCAGGATGGGCGTAAATTACGACTACGAGCAGTACTTC
TRBJ2-3 | TRBD1 | NA | TRBV12-5 | CASGPGQGGDTQYF | TGTGCTAGTGGTCCCGGACAGGGGGGAGATACGCAGTATTTT
TRBJ1-5 | TRBD1 | NA | TRBV5-6 | CASTTRDRGLQPQHF | TGTGCCAGCACTACCCGGGACAGGGGCCTTCAGCCCCAGCATTTT
TRBJ2-5 | TRBD2 | NA | TRBV2 | CASSGTPVGTTLGEETQYF | TGTGCCAGCAGCGGCACCCCGGTGGGGACTACCCTCGGCGAAGAGACCCAGTACTTC
TRBJ1-2 | NA | NA | TRBV27 | CASSYQGHNNYGYTF | TGTGCCAGCAGTTACCAGGGACACAACAACTATGGCTACACCTTC
TRBJ1-1 | NA | NA | TRBV6-1 | CATHRNTEAFF | TGTGCCACCCACAGGAACACTGAAGCTTTCTTT
TRBJ1-5 | TRBD1 | NA | TRBV6-5 | CASSLIQGSQPQHF | TGTGCCAGCAGTCTAATACAGGGGTCCCAGCCCCAGCATTTT
TRBJ2-7 | NA | NA | TRBV29-1 | CSVTRDKQSYEQYF | TGCAGCGTCACCCGGGACAAGCAGTCCTACGAGCAGTACTTC
TRBJ2-2 | NA | NA | TRBV28 | CASSSTGSSNTGELFF | TGTGCCAGCAGTTCGACCGGGAGCTCGAACACCGGGGAGCTGTTTTTT
TRBJ1-4 | TRBD1 | NA | TRBV28 | CASTHTGATNEKLFF | TGTGCCAGCACTCACACAGGGGCGACTAATGAAAAACTGTTTTTT
TRBJ2-1 | TRBD1 | few | TRBV19 | CASTRGGSSYNEQFF | TGTGCCAGTACACGAGGGGGCTCCTCCTACAATGAGCAGTTCTTC
TRBJ2-7 | TRBD2 | NA | TRBV13 | CASSLGLAGEHEQYF | TGTGCCAGCAGCTTAGGACTAGCGGGAGAGCACGAGCAGTACTTC
TRBJ1-1 | NA | NA | TRBV6-5 | CAAQSMNTEAFF | TGTGCCGCCCAGTCCATGAACACTGAAGCTTTCTTT
TRBJ2-7 | NA | NA | TRBV30 | CAWTRQLNSYEQYF | TGTGCCTGGACTCGACAGTTAAACTCCTACGAGCAGTACTTC
TRBJ2-1 | NA | NA | TRBV15 | CATSRALYNEQFF | TGTGCCACCAGCAGAGCCTTATACAATGAGCAGTTCTTC
TRBJ1-5 | NA | NA | TRBV15 | CATSRKPGNQPQHF | TGTGCCACCAGCAGGAAGCCCGGGAATCAGCCCCAGCATTTT
TRBJ1-1 | TRBD1 | NA | TRBV11-2 | CASSLRGQGTEAFF | TGTGCCAGCAGCTTAAGGGGACAGGGGACTGAAGCTTTCTTT
TRBJ1-1 | TRBD1 | NA | TRBV4-1 | CASSRTGESNTEAFF | TGCGCCAGCAGCCGGACAGGGGAGTCCAACACTGAAGCTTTCTTT
TRBJ2-3 | TRBD2 | NA | TRBV6-5 | CASSQLAGRSDTQYF | TGTGCCAGCAGCCAACTAGCGGGGAGATCAGATACGCAGTATTTT
TRBJ1-2 | NA | once | TRBV23-1 | CASSQSPFPRDKLIYTF | TGCGCCAGCAGTCAATCTCCGTTCCCCCGGGACAAGTTGATCTACACCTTC
TRBJ2-7 | TRBD1 | once | TRBV5-1 | CASSLSTGDPYEQYF | TGCGCCAGCAGCTTGTCCACAGGGGACCCCTACGAGCAGTACTTC
TRBJ2-7 | NA | NA | TRBV6-5 | CASSYSMGIYEQYF | TGTGCCAGCAGTTACTCGATGGGCATTTACGAGCAGTACTTC
TRBJ1-1 | NA | few | TRBV4-1 | CASSQGPGAFF | TGCGCCAGCAGCCAAGGGCCGGGAGCTTTCTTT
TRBJ2-7 | TRBD1 | NA | TRBV7-8 | CASGSGQPAWVQYF | TGTGCCAGCGGATCGGGACAGCCCGCTTGGGTGCAGTACTTC
TRBJ2-7 | TRBD2 | NA | TRBV5-6 | CASSLGGRAYEQYF | TGTGCCAGCAGCTTGGGGGGGAGGGCTTACGAGCAGTACTTC
TRBJ1-5 | TRBD1 | once | TRBV28 | CASSTVRDRVGNQPQHF | TGTGCCAGCAGTACTGTCCGGGACAGGGTTGGCAATCAGCCCCAGCATTTT
TRBJ2-5 | NA | NA | TRBV28 | CASSLWGQGRKTQYF | TGTGCCAGCAGTTTATGGGGTCAGGGCAGGAAGACCCAGTACTTC
TRBJ2-2 | NA | few | TRBV2 | CASSEGGVLTGELFF | TGTGCCAGCAGTGAGGGCGGGGTGTTAACCGGGGAGCTGTTTTTT
TRBJ2-1 | TRBD2 | NA | TRBV6-5 | CASSYSLALHNEQFF | TGTGCCAGCAGTTATTCACTAGCGCTACACAATGAGCAGTTCTTC
TRBJ2-7 | NA | NA | TRBV4-1 | CASSQGVVYRTYEQYF | TGCGCCAGCAGCCAAGGGGTAGTGTACAGGACCTACGAGCAGTACTTC
TRBJ2-1 | TRBD1 | once | TRBV4-1 | CASSPTDRGRGGNEQFF | TGCGCCAGCAGCCCTACGGACAGGGGGCGCGGAGGTAATGAGCAGTTCTTC
TRBJ2-7 | TRBD1 | NA | TRBV18 | CASSPRQGASRYEQYF | TGTGCCAGCTCACCACGACAGGGGGCGTCTAGATACGAGCAGTACTTC
TRBJ2-6 | NA | NA | TRBV27 | CASRQKGAGANVLTF | TGTGCCAGCAGGCAGAAGGGGGCTGGGGCCAACGTCCTGACTTTC
TRBJ1-3 | NA | NA | TRBV9 | CASSVDRAGNTIYF | TGTGCCAGCAGCGTAGACAGGGCTGGAAACACCATATATTTT
TRBJ1-1 | NA | NA | TRBV19 | CASSAETSNTEAFF | TGTGCCAGTAGTGCGGAGACGTCGAACACTGAAGCTTTCTTT
TRBJ2-1 | NA | NA | TRBV27 | CASSTRLFNEQFF | TGTGCCAGCAGTACGAGGTTATTCAATGAGCAGTTCTTC
TRBJ1-2 | NA | NA | TRBV19 | CASSMFGDKARDGYTF | TGTGCCAGTAGTATGTTCGGGGACAAGGCCCGTGATGGCTACACCTTC
TRBJ1-5 | TRBD1 | NA | TRBV2 | CASSITGGVGQPQHF | TGTGCCAGCAGTATAACAGGGGGCGTGGGTCAGCCCCAGCATTTT